This T cell receptor (beta chain) appears in the sequencing data of a study of read filtering for tumor transcriptome and immune sequencing. Study-level information: R-ISS stage counts were 8 or 9 for I, 15 to 20 for II, more than 5 for III. Whole-transcriptome libraries were prepared after DNase treatment.

General study results and limits: This fraction held mixed bone marrow immune cells after CD138-negative sorting.

In this sample, this clonotype turned up a few times. No antigen is known for it. Molecular barcoded adaptors covering alpha/delta and beta/gamma chains were used on 400 to 450 ng RNA. In TCRdb, the reads were re-called with MiXCR into one record per CDR3 protein. There are 40,000 to 55,000 distinct CDR3 sequences in the sample; roughly 19% occur only once, and approximately 15% lies in the top ten. CDR1 and CDR2 (germline): DFQATT, SNEGSKA (reference sequence). V lost 6 bases and J 5 bases, leaving 13 bases between the germline ends. The CDR3 runs 12 residues. The sequence came from a donor aged 40 or older with multiple myeloma. Sequenced sample: a population of CD138-negative cells sorted from bone marrow. The chain has TRBV20-1 and TRBJ2-5; D may match TRBD1 or TRBD2 (5 bases each). The CDR3: CSAKGAGETQYF. DNA of the CDR3: TGCAGTGCCAAAGGGGCGGGCGAGACCCAGTACTTC.